This T cell receptor (beta chain) is drawn from a study of T cells in Graves' hyperthyroidism and ophthalmopathy. Findings of the study overall: Most expanded thyroid clonotypes above 0.001 also appeared in blood. Ophthalmopathy was distinguished from stable hyperthyroidism by 13 V-J signatures.

The germline V gene has CDR1 SQVTM and CDR2 ANQGSEA. The CDR3 has 15 residues. V was clipped by 0 bases and J by 0 bases, with 9 bases between them. Amplification targeted TCR beta CDR3 regions from RNA transcripts. In the first-round RT-PCR of the TCR CDR3, the HTBI primer set was used. TCRdb used MiXCR to reprocess the multiplex PCR reads, holding one entry per CDR3 protein. The sample contains hundreds of thousands of distinct CDR3 sequences, about 15% of which appear only once. To note about this clonotype: Its antigen is not known.

The rearrangement links TRBV29-1 to TRBJ1-3; D gene ambiguous. The clonotype was recovered from a woman aged 25 to 45 with Graves' hyperthyroidism that later progressed to Graves' ophthalmopathy. The sequenced sample consisted of blood. The CDR3, as DNA: TGCAGCGTTGAAGATCCCGGACGCTCTGGAAACACCATATATTTT. Residues: CSVEDPGRSGNTIYF.